This T cell receptor beta chain was observed in a study of breast tumors, draining lymph nodes, adjacent tissues. This CDR3 spans 12 amino acids. Germline assignment: CDR1 SQVTM and CDR2 ANQGSEA. Breast cancer patients provided tissue from their axillary draining lymph nodes. A word on this clonotype: The germline gene is not matched at one end of the junction; a read error may be the cause.

A single record per CDR3 protein comes from TCRdb applying MiXCR to the multiplex PCR reads. The sample lists some 150,000 distinct CDR3 sequences, approximately 20% occurring once. V is TRBV29-1 and J is TRBJ1-2; no definite D call. The clonotype originates from a female donor with breast cancer. Some clones in this sample may be carry-over from other donors' samples. The sample taken for sequencing was axillary lymph node tissue. The CDR3 sequence: CNVLTPNYGYTF. The CDR3 bases are TGCAACGTCCTCACCCCTAACTACGGCTACACCTTC.